This T cell receptor (beta chain) was documented in a study of T cell responses to AZD1222 COVID-19 vaccine. Overall study results and limits: None of the repertoires were sampled until the peak T cell response had passed. Only a handful of individuals given AZD1222 were seropositive at baseline.

Only in-frame clones appear in the TCRdb table, and some are missing; sequencing was by immunoSEQ multiplex PCR. This sample has 170,000 or so clones, with just over 85% found just once. Recipients boosted at about 4 weeks or about 12 weeks are pooled. CDR1 and CDR2 from the germline V gene are SNHLY and FYNNEI. The CDR3 covers 15 residues. Losses at the gene ends were 3 bases for V and 5 bases for J; bases not matched to a gene: 5. With respect to this clone: Its antigen remains unknown.

The chain couples TRBV2 to TRBJ2-1; 9 positions agree with TRBD2. The sequence came from an adult who received the AZD1222 COVID-19 vaccine. Sequencing was performed on peripheral blood, taken 28 days after the second AZD1222 dose. The CDR3: CASSDGGGADNEQFF. CDR3 DNA sequence: TGTGCCAGCAGTGATGGCGGGGGGGCAGACAATGAGCAGTTCTTC. The whole variable domain, remainder taken from reference TRBV2 and TRBJ2-1, is EPEVTQTPSHQVTQMGQEVILRCVPISNHLYFYWYRQILGQKVEFLVSFYNNEISEKSEIFDDQFSVERPDGSNFTLKIRSTKLEDSAMYFCASSDGGGADNEQFFGPGTRLTVL.